These 24 T cell receptor beta chains were sequenced from one sample in a study of blood T cell repertoires in COVID-19 (dated by TCRdb to about 2020). To prepare the library, the immunoSEQ multiplex PCR assay was applied. TCRdb obtained this table from immuneACCESS and retained in-frame rearrangements with V and J assigned. These tables miss some clones; where compared with another copy, unresolved V genes account for less than half of the shortfall, and the remainder is unexplained. The sample includes fewer than 500,000 clones, with about 87% observed a single time. Of the sample, 1% to 1.5% falls within the top ten clones. The sample consisted of PBMCs or T cells enriched from blood (not recorded which). These receptors originate from a man under 40 who had recovered from COVID-19.

This chain connects TRBV7-3 to TRBJ2-2; 11 nucleotides match TRBD2. Trimming at V came to 2 bases and at J to 6 bases, leaving 17 bases not matched to a gene. The CDR3 sequence is 20 residues long. Germline CDR1 reads SGHTA; CDR2 reads FQGTGA. In DNA form, the CDR3 reads TGTGCCAGCAGCTTACTGCGACTAGCGGGGCCTATCCCTTTGGCCGGGGAGCTGTTTTTT. Its translation: CASSLLRLAGPIPLAGELFF.

The genes are TRBV6-6 and TRBJ2-7; D may be TRBD1 (5 bases). V was shortened by 6 bases and J by 1 base, with 10 bases between the two germline ends. Germline V gives CDR1 MNHNY, CDR2 SVGAGI (reference sequence). This CDR3 spans 13 amino acids. In nucleotides, the CDR3 is TGTGCCAGCAGCCTAGGGGTGTCCTACGAGCAGTACTTC. Its protein is CASSLGVSYEQYF.

J is TRBJ1-1 and V is TRBV5-1; D is unclear. The CDR3 consists of 14 residues. V was cut by 0 bases and J by 0 bases, with 6 bases left in between. CDR1 is SGHRS and CDR2 is YFSETQ in the germline V gene. CDR3 sequence: CASSLEAVNTEAFF. DNA of the CDR3: TGCGCCAGCAGCTTGGAGGCGGTGAACACTGAAGCTTTCTTT.

The V call is TRBV7-9, the J call TRBJ1-2; the D gene is possibly TRBD1 (5 bases). V shed 5 bases and J shed 2 bases, with 12 bases lying between them. The CDR3 has 14 residues. The germline CDR1 and CDR2 sequences are SEHNR and FQNEAQ (reference sequence). The CDR3 is CASSPVAGNYGYTF. The CDR3 DNA follows: TGTGCCAGCAGCCCAGTGGCAGGGAACTATGGCTACACCTTC.

V usage is TRBV3-1 (or the pseudogene TRBV3-2) and J usage is TRBJ1-1; no clear D. The CDR3 has 14 residues. Germline CDR1 reads LGHDT; CDR2 reads YNNKEL (reference sequence). Trimming cost V 4 bases and J 0 bases, with 9 bases left between them. DNA of the CDR3: TGTGCCAGCAGCCCTCCGGGGATGAACACTGAAGCTTTCTTT. The encoded protein is CASSPPGMNTEAFF.

This clone was picked up one time. The V call is TRBV6-2 or TRBV6-3, the J call TRBJ2-7; D is possibly TRBD1 (6 bases). CDR1 is MNHEY and CDR2 is SVGEGT in the germline V gene. The CDR3 runs to 14 residues. V was cut by 5 bases and J by 9 bases, with 20 bases left in between. The CDR3 region has the DNA TGTGCCAGCAGTCAAAGGAACAGGGTGGTTGGGCAGTACTTC. Translation: CASSQRNRVVGQYF.

This clone was found a few times. CDR3 coding DNA: TGTGCCTGGAGTGCCCTGGACAGGTTTAATGAAAAACTGTTTTTT. Encoded protein: CAWSALDRFNEKLFF. The chain joins TRBV30 to TRBJ1-4, with 7 bases fitting TRBD1. CDR1 is GTSNPN and CDR2 is SVGIG in the germline V gene (reference sequence). Unmatched junction bases numbered 6, after V lost 1 base and J lost 4 bases. The CDR3 is 15 residues long.

This rearrangement joins TRBV2 to TRBJ2-3; possibly TRBD2 for D (6 bases). The length of the CDR3 is 14 residues. The V end was cut by 5 bases, the J end by 2 bases, with 11 bases between. The germline CDR1 and CDR2 sequences are SNHLY and FYNNEI. For the CDR3, the DNA is TGTGCCAGCAGTTATGGACTAAACACAGATACGCAGTATTTT. Amino acid sequence: CASSYGLNTDTQYF.

This clone has a single count. This sequence joins TRBV10-3 and TRBJ2-2; 12 nucleotides match TRBD2. The CDR3 runs to 15 residues. Trimming at V came to 6 bases and at J to 5 bases, leaving 4 bases not matched to a gene. Looked up from germline, CDR1 is ENHRY and CDR2 is SYGVKD. The CDR3 reads CAISRLAGETGELFF. The CDR3 DNA is TGTGCCATCAGCCGACTAGCGGGGGAAACCGGGGAGCTGTTTTTT.

The rearrangement uses TRBV29-1 and TRBJ2-7; 10 nucleotides align to TRBD1. V was clipped by 5 bases and J by 2 bases; unmatched bases: 3. The CDR3 is 13 amino acids. Germline CDR1 SQVTM, CDR2 ANQGSEA. The CDR3 spells CSVRGQGAYEQYF. The CDR3 nucleotides read TGCAGCGTTCGCGGACAGGGGGCCTACGAGCAGTACTTC.

The chain carries TRBV5-4 and TRBJ1-2; D is undetermined. The CDR3 length is 14 residues. The V end was cut by 3 bases, the J end by 6 bases, with 15 bases between. Germline V gene lookup returns CDR1 SGHNT and CDR2 YYREEE (reference sequence). The CDR3 bases are TGTGCCAGCAGCTCCTTGACAAGGGAGGATGGCTACACCTTC. It translates to CASSSLTREDGYTF.

The chain recombines TRBV6-4 with TRBJ2-1; the D gene is possibly TRBD1 (6 bases). The CDR3 runs to 16 residues. The V gene lost 6 bases and the J gene lost 6 bases, with 21 bases spanning the gap. Germline CDR1 and CDR2: MRHNA and SNTAGT. The CDR3 sequence is CASSLTGGGRINEQFF. CDR3 bases: TGTGCCAGCAGCCTCACAGGTGGGGGCCGGATCAATGAGCAGTTCTTC.

This chain links TRBV18 with TRBJ2-1; D ambiguous. This CDR3 has 14 residues. V lost 1 base, J lost 4 bases, and 8 bases lay in between. The germline gives CDR1 KGHSH, CDR2 LQKENI. CDR3 protein: CASSPRRRYNEQFF. CDR3 nucleotides: TGTGCCAGCTCACCACGGAGACGGTACAATGAGCAGTTCTTC.

CDR3 in DNA: TGTGCCAGCAGCCCTCTCACGGGACAGGGGGAGGGTGCAACTAATGAAAAACTGTTTTTT. Its translation: CASSPLTGQGEGATNEKLFF. This chain links TRBV4-2 with TRBJ1-4; 11 positions match TRBD1. Germline V CDR1 and CDR2: LGHNA, YNFKEQ. With 4 bases clipped from V and 0 bases from J, the junction kept 13 bases outside the gene matches. CDR3 length: 20 residues.

This clone was seen a single time. The chain recombines TRBV6-5 with TRBJ2-7; the match to TRBD1 covers 8 bases. V dropped 10 bases and J dropped 2; count of bases not matched to a gene: 10. The CDR3 consists of 14 residues. The germline V gene has CDR1 MNHEY and CDR2 SVGAGI. CDR3 sequence reads: CATWGTGLAYEQYF. The CDR3 region has the DNA TGTGCCACCTGGGGGACAGGCCTAGCCTACGAGCAGTACTTC.

A remark on this clone: The junction departs from germline at one end; a sequencing error may be responsible. This rearrangement joins TRBV6-1 to TRBJ2-3, with D maybe TRBD1 (6 bases). The germline V gene encodes CDR1 MNHNS and CDR2 SASEGT. The CDR3 is 16 residues long. CDR3 in amino acids: CASSQAVAGGTDTQYF. For the CDR3, the DNA is TGTGCCAGCAGTCAAGCGGTGGCAGGGGGCACAGATACGCAGTATTTT.

The genes are TRBV6-5 and TRBJ1-6, with 7 bases identical to TRBD1. The J segment lost 7 bases and the V segment lost 6 bases, leaving 9 bases of the junction unmatched. The CDR3 sequence is 15 residues long. CDR1 is MNHEY, CDR2 SVGAGI, per germline. The CDR3 nucleotides read TGTGCCAGCAGAGACCGGGACAGTCAAAATTCACCCCTCCACTTT. Its protein is CASRDRDSQNSPLHF.

The chain's CDR3 is CASSELRGGTGELFF. The CDR3 DNA reads as TGCGCCAGCAGTGAGCTAAGAGGAGGGACCGGGGAGCTGTTTTTT. V usage is TRBV10-1 and J usage is TRBJ2-2; D is perhaps TRBD2 (6 bases). The CDR3 covers 15 residues. Trimming removed 2 bases from V and 5 bases from J, with 12 bases in between. Germline CDR1 reads WNHNN; CDR2 reads SYGVQD (reference sequence).

This clone was seen more than once but under ten times. This rearrangement joins TRBV30 to TRBJ1-2, with D possibly matching TRBD1 (5 bases). The V gene's germline CDR1 is GTSNPN and CDR2 SVGIG (reference sequence). The CDR3 runs to 14 residues. With 4 bases removed from V and 0 bases from J, the gap between germline ends came to 12 bases. The CDR3 bases are TGTGCCTGGAAGGGGTTCCAGGCTAACTATGGCTACACCTTC. Encoded protein: CAWKGFQANYGYTF. Drawing the rest from reference TRBV30 and TRBJ1-2, the complete variable domain is SQTIHQWPATLVQPVGSPLSLECTVEGTSNPNLYWYRQAAGRGLQLLFYSVGIGQISSEVPQNLSASRPQDRQFILSSKKLLLSDSGFYLCAWKGFQANYGYTFGSGTRLTVV.

This clone has a single count. The V gene is TRBV7-9, the J gene TRBJ1-1; D possibly corresponds to TRBD1 (6 bases). CDR3 length: 15 residues. Per germline, CDR1 SEHNR and CDR2 FQNEAQ (reference sequence). V lost 5 bases, J lost 1 base, and 14 bases lay in between. CDR3 in amino acids: CASSPAAGANTEAFF. The CDR3 DNA is TGTGCCAGCAGCCCAGCAGCGGGGGCGAACACTGAAGCTTTCTTT.

The rearrangement joins TRBV7-6 to TRBJ2-2; the match to TRBD2 covers 10 bases. V lost 3 bases to trimming and J lost 6 bases; unmatched junction nucleotides: 7. The germline V gene has CDR1 SGHVS and CDR2 FNYEAQ. This CDR3 contains 16 residues. The DNA of the CDR3 is TGTGCCAGCAGCTTGGGGACTAGCGCCGATTCCGGGGAGCTGTTTTTT. Amino acid sequence: CASSLGTSADSGELFF.

This clone has just a few counts. This chain joins TRBV5-4 and TRBJ2-1, with 7 bases matching TRBD2. Germline CDR1 is SGHNT and CDR2 is YYREEE (reference sequence). CDR3 length: 13 amino acids. The V and J ends lost 4 bases and 4 bases, in that order; junction bases with no gene match: 2. The DNA for the CDR3 is TGTGCCAGCAGCGCGGGGGATTACAATGAGCAGTTCTTC. Translating gives CASSAGDYNEQFF. The complete variable domain, with remaining parts taken from reference TRBV5-4 and TRBJ2-1, reads ETGVTQSPTHLIKTRGQQVTLRCSSQSGHNTVSWYQQALGQGPQFIFQYYREEENGRGNFPPRFSGLQFPNYSSELNVNALELDDSALYLCASSAGDYNEQFFGPGTRLTVL.

The chain has TRBV19 and TRBJ1-3, with TRBD1 matching over 8 bases. The J segment lost 4 bases and the V segment lost 10 bases, leaving 9 bases of the junction unmatched. The CDR3 covers 14 residues. Germline lookup yields CDR1 LNHDA and CDR2 SQIVND (reference sequence). CDR3 in DNA: TGTGCCACCAGCCAGGGGGCTGCGGGAAACACCATATATTTT. This codes for CATSQGAAGNTIYF.

This clone was seen a handful of times. The chain is built from TRBV5-4 and TRBJ2-4; 9 bases are shared with TRBD1. With V trimmed by 4 bases and J by 7 bases, 6 bases remained unmatched. Germline CDR1 is SGHNT and CDR2 is YYREEE (reference sequence). CDR3 length: 14 amino acids. CDR3 sequence: CASSQGQGPNIQYF. The DNA of the CDR3 is TGTGCCAGCAGCCAGGGACAGGGCCCGAACATTCAGTACTTC.